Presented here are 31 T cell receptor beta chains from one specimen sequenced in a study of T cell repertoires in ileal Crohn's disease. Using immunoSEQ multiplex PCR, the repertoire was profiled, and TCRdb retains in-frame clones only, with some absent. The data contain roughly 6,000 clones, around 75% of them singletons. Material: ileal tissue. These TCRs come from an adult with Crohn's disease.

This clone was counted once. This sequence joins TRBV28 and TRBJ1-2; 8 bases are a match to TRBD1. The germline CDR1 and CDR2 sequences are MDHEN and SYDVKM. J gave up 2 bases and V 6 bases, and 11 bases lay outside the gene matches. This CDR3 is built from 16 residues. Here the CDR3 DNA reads TGTGCCAGCAGACACAGGGGGGCAGGGGCGAACTATGGCTACACCTTC. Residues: CASRHRGAGANYGYTF.

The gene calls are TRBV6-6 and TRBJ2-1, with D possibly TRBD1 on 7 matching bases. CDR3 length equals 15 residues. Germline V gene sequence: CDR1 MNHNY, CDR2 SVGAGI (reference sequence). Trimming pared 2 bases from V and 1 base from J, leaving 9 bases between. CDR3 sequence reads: CASSYQGGSYNEQFF. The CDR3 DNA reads TGTGCCAGCAGTTACCAGGGGGGATCCTACAATGAGCAGTTCTTC.

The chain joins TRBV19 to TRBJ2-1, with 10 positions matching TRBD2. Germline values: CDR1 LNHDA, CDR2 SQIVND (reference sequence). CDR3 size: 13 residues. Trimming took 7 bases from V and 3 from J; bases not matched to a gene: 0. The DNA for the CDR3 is TGTGCCAGTACTAGCGGGAGCTACAATGAGCAGTTCTTC. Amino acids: CASTSGSYNEQFF.

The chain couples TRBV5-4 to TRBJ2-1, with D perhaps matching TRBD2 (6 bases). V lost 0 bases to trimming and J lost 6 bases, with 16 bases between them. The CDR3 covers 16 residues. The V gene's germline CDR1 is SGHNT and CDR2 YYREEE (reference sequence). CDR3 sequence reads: CASSLGLATSGNEQFF. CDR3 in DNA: TGTGCCAGCAGCTTGGGGCTAGCGACATCGGGCAATGAGCAGTTCTTC. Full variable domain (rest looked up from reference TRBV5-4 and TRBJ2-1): ETGVTQSPTHLIKTRGQQVTLRCSSQSGHNTVSWYQQALGQGPQFIFQYYREEENGRGNFPPRFSGLQFPNYSSELNVNALELDDSALYLCASSLGLATSGNEQFFGPGTRLTVL.

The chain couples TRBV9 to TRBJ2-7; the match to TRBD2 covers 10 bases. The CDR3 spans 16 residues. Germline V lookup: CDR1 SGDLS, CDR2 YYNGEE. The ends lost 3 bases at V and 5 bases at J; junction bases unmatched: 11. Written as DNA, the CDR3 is TGTGCCAGCAGCGCCGAGACGGGACTAGCGATCCACGAGCAGTACTTC. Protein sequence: CASSAETGLAIHEQYF. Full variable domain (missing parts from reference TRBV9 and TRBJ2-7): DSGVTQTPKHLITATGQRVTLRCSPRSGDLSVYWYQQSLDQGLQFLIQYYNGEERAKGNILERFSAQQFPDLHSELNLSSLELGDSALYFCASSAETGLAIHEQYFGPGTRLTVT.

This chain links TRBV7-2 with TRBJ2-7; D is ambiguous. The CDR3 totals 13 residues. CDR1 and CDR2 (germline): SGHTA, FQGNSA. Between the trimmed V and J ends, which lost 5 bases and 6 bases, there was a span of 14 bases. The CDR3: CASSPGRIGEQYF. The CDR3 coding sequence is TGTGCCAGCAGCCCAGGAAGGATCGGCGAGCAGTACTTC. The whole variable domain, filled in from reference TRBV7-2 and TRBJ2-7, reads GAGVSQSPSNKVTEKGKDVELRCDPISGHTALYWYRQSLGQGLEFLIYFQGNSAPDKSGLPSDRFSAERTGGSVSTLTIQRTQQEDSAVYLCASSPGRIGEQYFGPGTRLTVT.

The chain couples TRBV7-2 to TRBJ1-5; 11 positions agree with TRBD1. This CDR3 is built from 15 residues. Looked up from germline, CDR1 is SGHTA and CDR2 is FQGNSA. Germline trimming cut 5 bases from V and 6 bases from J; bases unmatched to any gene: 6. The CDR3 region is CASSQSGTGGQPQHF. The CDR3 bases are TGTGCCAGCAGCCAATCCGGGACAGGGGGTCAGCCCCAGCATTTT.

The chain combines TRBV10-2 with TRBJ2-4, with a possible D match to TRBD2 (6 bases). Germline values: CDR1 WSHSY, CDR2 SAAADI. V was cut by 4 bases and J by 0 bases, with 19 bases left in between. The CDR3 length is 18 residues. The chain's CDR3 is CASSGGGTSRLAKNIQYF. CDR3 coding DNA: TGCGCCAGCAGTGGGGGCGGGACTTCCCGCCTAGCCAAAAACATTCAGTACTTC.

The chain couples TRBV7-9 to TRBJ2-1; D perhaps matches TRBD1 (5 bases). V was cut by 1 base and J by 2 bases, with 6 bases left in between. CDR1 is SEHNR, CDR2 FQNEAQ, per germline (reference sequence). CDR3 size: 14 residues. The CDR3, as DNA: TGTGCCAGCAGCTTAGGGACACCCTACAATGAGCAGTTCTTC. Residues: CASSLGTPYNEQFF. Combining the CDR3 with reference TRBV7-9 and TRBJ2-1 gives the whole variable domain DTGVSQNPRHKITKRGQNVTFRCDPISEHNRLYWYRQTLGQGPEFLTYFQNEAQLEKSRLLSDRFSAERPKGSFSTLEIQRTEQGDSAMYLCASSLGTPYNEQFFGPGTRLTVL.

CDR3 amino acids: CASSPTGVSTEAFF. The CDR3 nucleotides are TGTGCCAGCAGTCCTACAGGGGTGAGCACTGAAGCTTTCTTT. The chain recombines TRBV28 with TRBJ1-1; TRBD1 agrees at 7 bases. The germline CDR1 and CDR2 sequences are MDHEN and SYDVKM. This CDR3 has 14 amino acids. Trimming took 5 bases from V and 4 from J; bases not matched to a gene: 7.

This CDR3 is CASSPPSLAGGRQLSYNEQFF. The CDR3 DNA is TGTGCCAGCTCACCACCAAGTCTAGCGGGAGGGCGTCAATTGTCCTACAATGAGCAGTTCTTC. This chain joins TRBV18 and TRBJ2-1, with 12 bases fitting TRBD2. Germline trimming cut 0 bases from V and 1 base from J; bases unmatched to any gene: 13. This CDR3 region has 21 residues. Germline V gene sequence: CDR1 KGHSH, CDR2 LQKENI.

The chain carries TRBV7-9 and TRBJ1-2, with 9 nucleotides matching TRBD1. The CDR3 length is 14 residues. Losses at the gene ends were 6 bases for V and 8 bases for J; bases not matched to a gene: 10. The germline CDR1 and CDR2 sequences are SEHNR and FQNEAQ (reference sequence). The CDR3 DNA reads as TGTGCCAGCAGTTATACCGGGACAGGGATAGGCTACACCTTC. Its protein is CASSYTGTGIGYTF. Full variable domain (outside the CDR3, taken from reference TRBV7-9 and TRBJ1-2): DTGVSQNPRHKITKRGQNVTFRCDPISEHNRLYWYRQTLGQGPEFLTYFQNEAQLEKSRLLSDRFSAERPKGSFSTLEIQRTEQGDSAMYLCASSYTGTGIGYTFGSGTRLTVV.

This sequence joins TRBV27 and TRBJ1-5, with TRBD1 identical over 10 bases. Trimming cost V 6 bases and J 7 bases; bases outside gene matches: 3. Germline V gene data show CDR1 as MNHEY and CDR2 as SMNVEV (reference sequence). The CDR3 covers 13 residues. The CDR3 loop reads CASSGTGVQPQHF. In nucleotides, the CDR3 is TGTGCCAGCAGCGGGACAGGGGTGCAGCCCCAGCATTTT.

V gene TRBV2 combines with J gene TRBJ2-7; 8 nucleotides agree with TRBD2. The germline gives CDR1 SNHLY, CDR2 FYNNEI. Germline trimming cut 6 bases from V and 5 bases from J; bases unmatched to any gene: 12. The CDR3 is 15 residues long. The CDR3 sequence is CASRGTSGTTHEQYF. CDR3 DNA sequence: TGTGCCAGCAGGGGAACTAGCGGCACCACCCACGAGCAGTACTTC. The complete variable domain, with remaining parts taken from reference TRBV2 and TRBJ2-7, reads EPEVTQTPSHQVTQMGQEVILRCVPISNHLYFYWYRQILGQKVEFLVSFYNNEISEKSEIFDDQFSVERPDGSNFTLKIRSTKLEDSAMYFCASRGTSGTTHEQYFGPGTRLTVT.

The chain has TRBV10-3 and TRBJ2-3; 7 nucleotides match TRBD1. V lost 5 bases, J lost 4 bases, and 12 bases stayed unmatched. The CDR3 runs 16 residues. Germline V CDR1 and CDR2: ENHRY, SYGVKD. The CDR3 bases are TGTGCCATCAGTCCTTTTAGACAGGGCGGTGCAGATACGCAGTATTTT. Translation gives CAISPFRQGGADTQYF.

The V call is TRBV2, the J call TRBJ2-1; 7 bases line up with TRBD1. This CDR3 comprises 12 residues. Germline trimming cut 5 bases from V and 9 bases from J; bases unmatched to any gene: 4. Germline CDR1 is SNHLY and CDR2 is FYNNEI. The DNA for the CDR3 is TGTGCCAGCAGTTCAACAGGGGTTGAGCAGTTCTTC. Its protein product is CASSSTGVEQFF.

The CDR3 sequence: CASSLGQGVEKLFF. DNA of the CDR3: TGCGCCAGCAGCCTTGGACAGGGAGTTGAAAAACTGTTTTTT. The gene calls are TRBV5-1 and TRBJ1-4; 8 bases fit TRBD1. V gave up 4 bases and J gave up 7 bases; unmatched junction bases: 6. The CDR3 extends over 14 amino acids. Germline V gene sequence: CDR1 SGHRS, CDR2 YFSETQ.

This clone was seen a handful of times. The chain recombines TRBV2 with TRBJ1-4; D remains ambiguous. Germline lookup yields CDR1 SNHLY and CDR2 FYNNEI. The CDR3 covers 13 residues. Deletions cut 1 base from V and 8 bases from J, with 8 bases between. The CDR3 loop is CASSEGEWEKLFF. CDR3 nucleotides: TGTGCCAGCAGTGAAGGGGAGTGGGAAAAACTGTTTTTT.

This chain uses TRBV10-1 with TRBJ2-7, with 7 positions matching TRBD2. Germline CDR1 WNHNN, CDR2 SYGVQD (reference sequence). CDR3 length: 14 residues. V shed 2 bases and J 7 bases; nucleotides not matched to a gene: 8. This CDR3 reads CASSETRTSVEQYF. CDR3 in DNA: TGCGCCAGCAGTGAGACGCGGACTAGTGTGGAGCAGTACTTC.

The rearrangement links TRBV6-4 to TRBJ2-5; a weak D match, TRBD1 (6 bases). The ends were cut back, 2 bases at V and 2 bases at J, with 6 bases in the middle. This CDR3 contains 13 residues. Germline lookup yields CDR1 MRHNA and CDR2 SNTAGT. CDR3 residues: CASSDGTQETQYF. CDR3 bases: TGTGCCAGCAGTGACGGGACACAAGAGACCCAGTACTTC.

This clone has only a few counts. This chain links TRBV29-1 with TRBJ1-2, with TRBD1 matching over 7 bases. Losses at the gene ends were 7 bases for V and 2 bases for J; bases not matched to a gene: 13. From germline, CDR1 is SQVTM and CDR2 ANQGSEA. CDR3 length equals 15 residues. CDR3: CSAPGTEKSNYGYTF. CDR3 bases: TGCAGCGCACCCGGGACAGAAAAGAGCAACTATGGCTACACCTTC. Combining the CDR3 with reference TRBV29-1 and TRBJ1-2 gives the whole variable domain SAVISQKPSRDICQRGTSLTIQCQVDSQVTMMFWYRQQPGQSLTLIATANQGSEATYESGFVIDKFPISRPNLTFSTLTVSNMSPEDSSIYLCSAPGTEKSNYGYTFGSGTRLTVV.

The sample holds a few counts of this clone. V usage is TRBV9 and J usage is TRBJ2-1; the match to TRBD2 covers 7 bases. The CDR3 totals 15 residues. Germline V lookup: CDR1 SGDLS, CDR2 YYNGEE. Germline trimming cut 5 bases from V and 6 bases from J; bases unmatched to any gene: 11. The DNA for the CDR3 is TGTGCCAGCAGTTTGGGGGGGTCAGGAATCAATGAGCAGTTCTTC. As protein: CASSLGGSGINEQFF.

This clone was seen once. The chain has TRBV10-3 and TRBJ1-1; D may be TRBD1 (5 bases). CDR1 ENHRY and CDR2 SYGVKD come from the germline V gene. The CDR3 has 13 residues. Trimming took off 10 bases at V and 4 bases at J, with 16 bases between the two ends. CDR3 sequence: CASYPQGGTEAFF. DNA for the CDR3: TGTGCCAGCTACCCTCAGGGTGGCACTGAAGCTTTCTTT.

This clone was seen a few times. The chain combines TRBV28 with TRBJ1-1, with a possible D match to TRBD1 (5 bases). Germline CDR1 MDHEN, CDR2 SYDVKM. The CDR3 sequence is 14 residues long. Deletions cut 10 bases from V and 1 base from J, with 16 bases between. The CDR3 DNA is TGTGCCATCCTCCCTACGGGGGGGAACACTGAAGCTTTCTTT. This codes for CAILPTGGNTEAFF.

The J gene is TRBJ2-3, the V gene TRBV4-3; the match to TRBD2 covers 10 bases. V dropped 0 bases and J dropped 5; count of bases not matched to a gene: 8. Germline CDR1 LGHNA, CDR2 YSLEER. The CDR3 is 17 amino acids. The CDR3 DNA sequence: TGCGCCAGCAGCCAAGATAATCTAGCGGGAGTCATAGATACGCAGTATTTT. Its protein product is CASSQDNLAGVIDTQYF.

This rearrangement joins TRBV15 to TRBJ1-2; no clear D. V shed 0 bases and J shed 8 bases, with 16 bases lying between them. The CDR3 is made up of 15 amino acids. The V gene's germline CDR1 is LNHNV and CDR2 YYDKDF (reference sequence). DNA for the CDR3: TGTGCCACCAGCAGAGATCGGCTCGCCGCGAGGGGCTACACCTTC. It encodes CATSRDRLAARGYTF. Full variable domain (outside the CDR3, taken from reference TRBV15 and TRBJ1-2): DAMVIQNPRYQVTQFGKPVTLSCSQTLNHNVMYWYQQKSSQAPKLLFHYYDKDFNNEADTPDNFQSRRPNTSFCFLDIRSPGLGDTAMYLCATSRDRLAARGYTFGSGTRLTVV.

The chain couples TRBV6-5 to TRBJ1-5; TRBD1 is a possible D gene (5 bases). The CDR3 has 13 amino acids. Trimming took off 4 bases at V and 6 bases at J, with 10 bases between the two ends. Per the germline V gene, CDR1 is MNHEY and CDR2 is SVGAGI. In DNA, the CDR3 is TGTGCCAGCAGTTCAGACAGAACTCAGCCCCAGCATTTT. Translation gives CASSSDRTQPQHF.

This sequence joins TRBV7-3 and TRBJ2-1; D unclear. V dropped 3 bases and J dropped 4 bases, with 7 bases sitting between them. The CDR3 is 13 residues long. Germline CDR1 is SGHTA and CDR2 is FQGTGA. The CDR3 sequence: CASSLEIYNEQFF. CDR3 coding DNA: TGTGCCAGCAGCTTGGAGATTTACAATGAGCAGTTCTTC.

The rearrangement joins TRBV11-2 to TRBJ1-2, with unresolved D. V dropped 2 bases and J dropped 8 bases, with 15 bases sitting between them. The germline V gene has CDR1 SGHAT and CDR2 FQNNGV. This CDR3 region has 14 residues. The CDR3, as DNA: TGTGCCAGCAGCTTAACCCGGGATTCGAGGGGCTACACCTTC. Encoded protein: CASSLTRDSRGYTF.

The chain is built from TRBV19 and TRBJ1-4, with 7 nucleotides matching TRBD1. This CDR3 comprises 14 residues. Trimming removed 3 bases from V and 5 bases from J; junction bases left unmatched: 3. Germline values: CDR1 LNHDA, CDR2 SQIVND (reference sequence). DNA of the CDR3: TGTGCCAGTAGTATGCGGGACAGAAATGAAAAACTGTTTTTT. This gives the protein CASSMRDRNEKLFF.

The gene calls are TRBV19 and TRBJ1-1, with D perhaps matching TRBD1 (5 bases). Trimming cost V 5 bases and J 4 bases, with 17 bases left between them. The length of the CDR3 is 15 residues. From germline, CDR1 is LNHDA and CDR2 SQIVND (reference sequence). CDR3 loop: CASSLGAGLFTEAFF. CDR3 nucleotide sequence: TGTGCCAGTAGTCTAGGGGCAGGGTTATTCACTGAAGCTTTCTTT.